The rows below give T cell receptor beta chains drawn from one sample of a study of cytomegalovirus exposure and HLA in healthy donors. The method was immunoSEQ multiplex PCR; TCRdb's version includes in-frame clones alone and lacks a portion of them. The sample shows approximately 150,000 clones, about 60% of them seen only once. Input material: PBMCs. Receptors originate from a woman between 55 and 75 years old in good health and CMV-seropositive. CDR3s include the opening cysteine and the closing phenylalanine or tryptophan. A D gene is named only where the DNA matches it firmly. For some rows the clone size is stated as once, few or many, or as a class when expanded; others skip it.

v_gene	abundance	d_gene	j_gene	CDR3nt	CDR3aa
TRBV28	.	.	TRBJ1-1	TGTGCCAGCAGTTTTAAGCCCCGGGGCACTGAAGCTTTCTTT	CASSFKPRGTEAFF
TRBV19	.	.	TRBJ2-5	TGTGCCAGTAAGGCGCCAGGGGACCAAGAGACCCAGTACTTC	CASKAPGDQETQYF
TRBV7-2	.	.	TRBJ1-2	TGTGCCAGCAGTTCAGGGAAGGCGCGGGGCTACACCTTC	CASSSGKARGYTF
TRBV5-6	few	.	TRBJ2-7	TGTGCCAGCAGCTTGGTCCGTACCAACTGGGAGCCCTACGAGCAGTACTTC	CASSLVRTNWEPYEQYF
TRBV21-1	few	.	TRBJ2-7	TGTGCCAGCAGCAAGGGGCAGCCAAGCTCCTACGAGCAGTACTTC	CASSKGQPSSYEQYF
TRBV5-1	once	.	TRBJ2-3	TGCGCCAGCAGCCCCAGACTGGCTAGCACAGATACGCAGTATTTT	CASSPRLASTDTQYF
TRBV6-1	.	.	TRBJ1-5	TGTGCCAGCACCCTACCGGACAGAAAAAATCAGCCCCAGCATTTT	CASTLPDRKNQPQHF
TRBV6-5	.	TRBD1	TRBJ2-7	TGTGCCAGCAGCTACGACAGGGGCGGGAACGAGCAGTACTTC	CASSYDRGGNEQYF
TRBV5-1	.	TRBD1	TRBJ1-1	TGCGCCAGCAGCTTGGGCGCACAGGGGGTCGGGACTGAAGCTTTCTTT	CASSLGAQGVGTEAFF
TRBV2	.	TRBD1	TRBJ2-7	TGTGCCAGCACCATGGACAGGGGAAAATCCTACGAGCAGTACTTC	CASTMDRGKSYEQYF
TRBV28	few	.	TRBJ1-5	TGTGCCAGCATCTCAGGGACTCCCAATCAGCCCCAGCATTTT	CASISGTPNQPQHF
TRBV28	few	.	TRBJ2-3	TGTGCCAGCAGTTTGAGGGCCCTAGATACGCAGTATTTT	CASSLRALDTQYF
TRBV27	.	.	TRBJ1-4	TGTGCCAGCAGTCCCTGGGGGGGGCGAAGGACCCGGGAAAAACTGTTTTTT	CASSPWGGRRTREKLFF
TRBV19	few	.	TRBJ2-2	TGTGCCAGTAGTTATTTTTCGAACACCGGGGAGCTGTTTTTT	CASSYFSNTGELFF
TRBV29-1	.	TRBD2	TRBJ2-5	TGCAGCGTCGGGTGGGACTATTCCCAAGAGACCCAGTACTTC	CSVGWDYSQETQYF
TRBV19	.	TRBD2	TRBJ2-3	TGTGCCAGTAGCCCGGGGGGTAGACTAGCGGGATCTGATACGCAGTATTTT	CASSPGGRLAGSDTQYF
TRBV5-4	few	.	TRBJ2-7	TGTGCCAGCACCTCGGGACGGGAGCCGGCCGAGCAGTACTTC	CASTSGREPAEQYF
TRBV18	.	TRBD1	TRBJ1-1	TGTGCCAGCTCACTTCAGGGGGACACTGAAGCTTTCTTT	CASSLQGDTEAFF
TRBV18	few	.	TRBJ2-7	TGTGCCAGCTCGGAGGGTCGGACCTACGAGCAGTACTTC	CASSEGRTYEQYF
TRBV30	few	.	TRBJ1-3	TGTGCCTGGGGCAATTCCCCCCTTGGAAACACCATATATTTT	CAWGNSPLGNTIYF
TRBV2	.	TRBD1	TRBJ1-5	TGTGCCAGCAGGACAGGGGTAGGTCAGCCCCAGCATTTT	CASRTGVGQPQHF
TRBV7-2	few	TRBD1	TRBJ2-5	TGTGCCAGCAGCCCTCGTTGGGGACAGTTCCAAGAGACCCAGTACTTC	CASSPRWGQFQETQYF
TRBV7-2	.	TRBD2	TRBJ2-1	TGTGCCAGCAGTCACGGACTAGCGGGAGTCAATGAGCAGTTCTTC	CASSHGLAGVNEQFF
TRBV12-5	.	TRBD2	TRBJ2-1	TGTGCTAGTGGTTTTGGTAGCGGGCGGAGCTCCTACAATGAGCAGTTCTTC	CASGFGSGRSSYNEQFF
TRBV29-1	once	TRBD2	TRBJ2-1	TGCAGCGTCCCTGAGCGGCGGGGGGGCTCCTACAATGAGCAGTTCTTC	CSVPERRGGSYNEQFF
TRBV7-2	.	TRBD2	TRBJ2-1	TGTGCCAGCAGCTTAGAACTAGCGGGAGGTGATGAGCAGTTCTTC	CASSLELAGGDEQFF
TRBV9	.	TRBD1	TRBJ1-4	TGTGCCAGCTCACCGGGACAGGGCAATGAAAAACTGTTTTTT	CASSPGQGNEKLFF
TRBV28	.	.	TRBJ1-2	TGTGCCAGCTTAAACAGGCCACTCTATGGCTACACCTTC	CASLNRPLYGYTF
TRBV6-4	.	.	TRBJ2-7	TGTGCCAGCACCCGAGTGGGCATTGGTAATTACGAGCAGTACTTC	CASTRVGIGNYEQYF
TRBV6-6	.	.	TRBJ2-3	TGTGCCAGCAGAAGGGGTGCCACAGATACGCAGTATTTT	CASRRGATDTQYF
TRBV29-1	.	.	TRBJ2-7	TGCAGCGTTAACCTGGGAGTGAACGAGCAGTACTTC	CSVNLGVNEQYF
TRBV5-1	.	.	TRBJ2-2	TGCGCCAGCAGCTTGTCTAGCCCCGGGGAGCTGTTTTTT	CASSLSSPGELFF
TRBV4-1	.	.	TRBJ2-5	TGCGCCAGCAGCCAGGTTGGGGGGCAAGAGACCCAGTACTTC	CASSQVGGQETQYF
TRBV4-3	.	TRBD2	TRBJ2-2	TGCGCCAGCAGCCAAGATGACCTAGCGGGAGATGGGACCGGGGAGCTGTTTTTT	CASSQDDLAGDGTGELFF
TRBV30	.	.	TRBJ2-7	TGTGCCTGGACGTCAGGATCCTCCTACGAGCAGTACTTC	CAWTSGSSYEQYF
TRBV7-2	few	TRBD2	TRBJ2-7	TGTGCCAGCAGCCTCGCCGGGGGGTACGAGCAGTACTTC	CASSLAGGYEQYF
TRBV4-3	once	TRBD1	TRBJ1-1	TGCGCCAGCAGCCAATTTGACAGGGAGAACACTGAAGCTTTCTTT	CASSQFDRENTEAFF
TRBV5-1	.	.	TRBJ2-7	TGCGCCAGCAGCTTGCAGACAGCCAGCTCCTACGAGCAGTACTTC	CASSLQTASSYEQYF
TRBV29-1	few	.	TRBJ2-1	TGCAGCGTTGTTCCTCATGAGCAGTTCTTC	CSVVPHEQFF
TRBV6-5	.	.	TRBJ1-2	TGTGCCAGCAGTTCGACAGTCCGCTATGGCTACACCTTC	CASSSTVRYGYTF
TRBV11-3	.	.	TRBJ1-1	TGTGCCAGCAGCTTAGGTGAGGCCACTGAAGCTTTCTTT	CASSLGEATEAFF
TRBV7-3	.	TRBD2	TRBJ2-1	TGTGCCAGCAGCTTAAACGCGGGAGTTCGGAGTGAGCAGTTCTTC	CASSLNAGVRSEQFF
TRBV6-5	.	TRBD2	TRBJ2-7	TGTGCCAGCAGAGATCCGGGACTAGCGGGAACCCCGTACTTC	CASRDPGLAGTPYF
TRBV18	.	TRBD2	TRBJ2-1	TGTGCCAGCTCACGCGGGACTAGCGGGAGTGGAAACAATGAGCAGTTCTTC	CASSRGTSGSGNNEQFF
TRBV27	few	.	TRBJ2-1	TGTGCCAGCAGTTTTACATCCTACAATGAGCAGTTCTTC	CASSFTSYNEQFF
TRBV5-1	.	.	TRBJ2-3	TGCGCCAGCAGCGCTAGAGGAGCGGATACGCAGTATTTT	CASSARGADTQYF
TRBV9	once	TRBD2	TRBJ2-1	TGTGCCAGCAGCGACCGACTAGCGGGGAACAATGAGCAGTTCTTC	CASSDRLAGNNEQFF
TRBV2	.	TRBD2	TRBJ2-7	TGTGCCAGCATGCGGACTAGCGGGGACTACGAGCAGTACTTC	CASMRTSGDYEQYF
TRBV19	.	TRBD1	TRBJ2-1	TGTGCCAGTAGCCCCCTAACAGGGGTCGGGCAGTTCTTC	CASSPLTGVGQFF
TRBV10-3	.	.	TRBJ1-1	TGTGCCACCAAAACAGGTAACACTGAAGCTTTCTTT	CATKTGNTEAFF
TRBV10-3	few	TRBD1	TRBJ1-2	TGTGCCATCAGTGAGTCAGGACAGGTAGGAGGCTACACCTTC	CAISESGQVGGYTF
TRBV29-1	.	TRBD2	TRBJ2-7	TGCAGCGTGACTAGCGGGGGTTTCTACGAGCAGTACTTC	CSVTSGGFYEQYF
TRBV2	few	.	TRBJ1-1	TGTGCCAGCAGCCAACAGGGAAACACTGAAGCTTTCTTT	CASSQQGNTEAFF
TRBV10-3	.	TRBD2	TRBJ2-1	TGTGCCATCAGTGAGTCGAGGCGAGCGGGAGGGGGTGAGCAGTTCTTC	CAISESRRAGGGEQFF
TRBV4-3	.	.	TRBJ1-1	TGCGCCAGCAGCCTGACGGGTTACACTGAAGCTTTCTTT	CASSLTGYTEAFF